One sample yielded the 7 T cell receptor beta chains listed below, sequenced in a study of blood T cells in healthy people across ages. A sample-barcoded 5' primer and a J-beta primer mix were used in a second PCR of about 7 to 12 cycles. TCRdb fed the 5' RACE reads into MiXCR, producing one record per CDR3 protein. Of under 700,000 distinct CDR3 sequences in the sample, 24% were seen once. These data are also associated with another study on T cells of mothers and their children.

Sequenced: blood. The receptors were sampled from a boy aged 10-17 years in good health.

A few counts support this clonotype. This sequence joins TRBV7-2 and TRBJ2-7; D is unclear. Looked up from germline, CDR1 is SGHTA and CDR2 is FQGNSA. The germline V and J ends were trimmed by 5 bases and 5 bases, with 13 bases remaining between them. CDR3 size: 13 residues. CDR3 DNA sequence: TGTGCCAGCAGCGCTGACTTCCGGAACGAGCAGTACTTC. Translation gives CASSADFRNEQYF.

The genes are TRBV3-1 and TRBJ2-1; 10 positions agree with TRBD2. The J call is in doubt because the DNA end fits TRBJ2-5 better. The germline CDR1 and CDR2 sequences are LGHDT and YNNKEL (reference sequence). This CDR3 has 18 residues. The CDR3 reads CASSQVEREGPLRETQYF. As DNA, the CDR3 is TGTGCCAGCAGCCAAGTGGAGCGGGAGGGCCCCTTGAGGGAGACCCAGTACTTC.

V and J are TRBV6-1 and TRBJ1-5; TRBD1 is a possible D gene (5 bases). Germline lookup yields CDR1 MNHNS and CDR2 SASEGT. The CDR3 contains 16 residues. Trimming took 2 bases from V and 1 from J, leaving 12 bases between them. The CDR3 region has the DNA TGTGCCAGCAGTGAACTGGGAAACAGGAGCAATCAGCCCCAGCATTTT. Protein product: CASSELGNRSNQPQHF.

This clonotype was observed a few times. The CDR3 region has the DNA TGCGCCAGCAGCCAAGGATACTCGACGGGCACAGATACGCAGTATTTT. Its protein product is CASSQGYSTGTDTQYF. The chain uses TRBV4-3 and TRBJ2-3; no clear D gene. This CDR3 has 16 residues. Germline CDR1 and CDR2: LGHNA and YSLEER. With 1 base removed from V and 1 base from J, the gap between germline ends came to 12 bases.

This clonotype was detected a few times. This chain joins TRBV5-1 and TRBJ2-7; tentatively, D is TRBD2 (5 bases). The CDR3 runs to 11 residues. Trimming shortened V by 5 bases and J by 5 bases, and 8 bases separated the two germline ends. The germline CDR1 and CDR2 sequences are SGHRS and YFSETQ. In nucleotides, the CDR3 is TGCGCCAGCAGGAGGGCCAACGAGCAGTACTTC. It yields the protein CASRRANEQYF.

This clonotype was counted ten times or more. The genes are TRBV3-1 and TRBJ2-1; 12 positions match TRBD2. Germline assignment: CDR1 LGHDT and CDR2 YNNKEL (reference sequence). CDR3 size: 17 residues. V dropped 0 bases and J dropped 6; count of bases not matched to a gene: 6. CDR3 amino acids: CASSQDHGLAGFNEQFF. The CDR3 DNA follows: TGTGCCAGCAGCCAAGATCACGGACTAGCGGGGTTCAATGAGCAGTTCTTC.

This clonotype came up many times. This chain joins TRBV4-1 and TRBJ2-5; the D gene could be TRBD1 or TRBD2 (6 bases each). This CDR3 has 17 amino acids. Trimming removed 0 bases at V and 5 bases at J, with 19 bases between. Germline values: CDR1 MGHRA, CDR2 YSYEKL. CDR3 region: CASSQDPPSTGGETQYF. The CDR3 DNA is TGCGCCAGCAGCCAAGATCCCCCCTCGACAGGAGGGGAGACCCAGTACTTC.